This TCR beta chain appears in the sequencing data of a study of cytomegalovirus exposure and HLA in healthy donors. Whole-study context: Tens of millions of unique TCRs, all from HLA-typed donors, were included in an early release of the data.

CDR3 size: 14 residues. Germline CDR1 is KGHSH and CDR2 is LQKENI. Trimming removed 4 bases from V and 6 bases from J, with 15 bases in between. PCR involved 60 Vbeta and 13 Jbeta primers. Assay used: immunoSEQ multiplex PCR; TCRdb lists only in-frame clones, some missing. The data hold roughly 130,000 clones, with roughly 74% observed a single time. This clone was recorded at least ten times. The target antigen is unknown. Study-wide findings and caveats: Later examination showed HLA-associated TCR beta chains had greater clonal expansion than equally common others. As a later analysis revealed, most CMV-associated TCR beta chains appeared HLA-restricted. What a later analysis reportedly showed was that an Asian-associated ancestry cluster had fewer N-insertions than the approximately 670-donor mean.

This receptor was identified in a man aged 35 to 55 in good health and CMV-seropositive. Specimen: PBMCs. The rearrangement joins TRBV18 to TRBJ1-1, with a weak D call TRBD1 (6 bases). DNA for the CDR3: TGTGCCAGCTCACAATTTACAGGGTCCCCTGAAGCTTTCTTT. It translates to CASSQFTGSPEAFF.